The 26 T cell receptor beta chains in this list originate from one sample, sequenced in a study of blood T cell repertoires in COVID-19. The method was immunoSEQ multiplex PCR; TCRdb's version includes in-frame clones alone and lacks a portion of them. The repertoire has about 270,000 clones, around 89% of them found once; the top ten carry around 3%. Material for sequencing was PBMCs or T cells enriched from blood (not recorded which). Source of these receptors: a woman aged 50 to 65 who had recovered from COVID-19.

The rearrangement joins TRBV18 to TRBJ1-1; 7 bases are a match to TRBD1. The germline V gene encodes CDR1 KGHSH and CDR2 LQKENI. The V segment lost 3 bases and the J segment 4 bases; nucleotides outside the gene matches: 2. The CDR3 is 13 residues long. DNA for the CDR3: TGTGCCAGCTCACCCGACAGGGTCACTGAAGCTTTCTTT. Encoded protein: CASSPDRVTEAFF.

The chain combines TRBV20-1 with TRBJ2-1; TRBD2 aligns across 8 bases. Looked up from germline, CDR1 is DFQATT and CDR2 is SNEGSKA (reference sequence). V dropped 3 bases and J dropped 6; count of bases not matched to a gene: 7. This CDR3 comprises 14 residues. CDR3 nucleotides: TGCAGTGCTAGTTCCAGCGGGAGTGTCAATGAGCAGTTCTTC. It codes for CSASSSGSVNEQFF.

The chain links TRBV19 to TRBJ2-7; TRBD2 matches at 13 bases. This CDR3 is built from 15 residues. After removal of 3 bases from V and 6 bases from J, the junction contained 5 bases not matched to a gene. In germline, CDR1 is LNHDA, CDR2 SQIVND (reference sequence). The CDR3 DNA reads as TGTGCCAGTAGTATGGGGACTAGCGGGATGGCCGAGCAGTACTTC. This sequence encodes CASSMGTSGMAEQYF.

This chain uses TRBV28 with TRBJ2-1, with TRBD2 matching over 15 bases. Germline V CDR1 and CDR2: MDHEN, SYDVKM. This CDR3 comprises 13 residues. V lost 6 bases and J lost 14; bases outside the gene matches: 5. The CDR3 reads CASSRGLAGGEFF. CDR3 coding DNA: TGTGCCAGCAGCCGCGGACTAGCGGGAGGGGAGTTCTTC.

The rearrangement joins TRBV5-6 to TRBJ2-3; 12 bases are shared with TRBD2. The germline gives CDR1 SGHDT, CDR2 YYEEEE. The J segment lost 2 bases and the V segment lost 3 bases, leaving 7 bases of the junction unmatched. The CDR3 sequence is 17 residues long. In DNA form, the CDR3 reads TGTGCCAGCAGCTCAGGGACTAGCGGGTACTACACAGATACGCAGTATTTT. The encoded protein is CASSSGTSGYYTDTQYF.

This chain connects TRBV4-1 to TRBJ2-2; D call uncertain. CDR1 is MGHRA and CDR2 is YSYEKL in the germline V gene. This CDR3 has 16 residues. V gave up 6 bases and J gave up 4 bases, with 18 bases separating them. CDR3 coding DNA: TGCGCCAGCAGTAAGACCCTCGCGGCATCCACCGGGGAGCTGTTTTTT. This codes for CASSKTLAASTGELFF.

The DNA for the CDR3 is TGCGCCAGCAGCTCAACCGGGACAACTAACTATGGCTACACCTTC. It yields the protein CASSSTGTTNYGYTF. V gene TRBV5-1 combines with J gene TRBJ1-2; D might be TRBD1 (6 bases). Germline CDR1 SGHRS, CDR2 YFSETQ. Trimming pared 3 bases from V and 0 bases from J, leaving 12 bases between. The CDR3 extends over 15 amino acids.

In its sample, this clone was seen once. The V gene is TRBV5-1, the J gene TRBJ1-1; 8 nucleotides agree with TRBD1. Germline loops: CDR1 SGHRS, CDR2 YFSETQ. The CDR3 is made up of 14 amino acids. V was clipped by 0 bases and J by 4 bases; unmatched bases: 2. CDR3 DNA sequence: TGCGCCAGCAGCTTGGACGGGACAGGCACTGAAGCTTTCTTT. It translates to CASSLDGTGTEAFF.

The chain couples TRBV9 to TRBJ2-3, with 9 bases identical to TRBD2. The CDR3 consists of 15 residues. With V trimmed by 4 bases and J by 4 bases, 7 bases remained unmatched. Germline lookup yields CDR1 SGDLS and CDR2 YYNGEE. The CDR3 coding sequence is TGTGCCAGCAGCCCTGGGACTAGCACTGCAGATACGCAGTATTTT. The encoded protein is CASSPGTSTADTQYF. Based on the CDR3 plus reference TRBV9 and TRBJ2-3, the full variable domain is DSGVTQTPKHLITATGQRVTLRCSPRSGDLSVYWYQQSLDQGLQFLIQYYNGEERAKGNILERFSAQQFPDLHSELNLSSLELGDSALYFCASSPGTSTADTQYFGPGTRLTVL.

The V gene is TRBV24-1, the J gene TRBJ2-5, with D possibly being TRBD2 (6 bases). The CDR3 sequence is 15 residues long. The V gene lost 5 bases and the J gene lost 3 bases, with 15 bases spanning the gap. Germline V CDR1 and CDR2: KGHDR, SFDVKD. CDR3 sequence (DNA): TGTGCCACCAGTGGTGGTAGCGGACCTGAAGAGACCCAGTACTTC. This gives the protein CATSGGSGPEETQYF.

The chain carries TRBV7-8 and TRBJ2-1; D is perhaps TRBD1 (5 bases). The CDR3 runs 11 residues. CDR1 SGHVS and CDR2 FQNEAQ come from the germline V gene. V was clipped by 5 bases and J by 6 bases, with 5 bases between them. The CDR3 nucleotides are TGTGCCAGCAGCGACAGCAATGAGCAGTTCTTC. Residues: CASSDSNEQFF.

The chain links TRBV18 to TRBJ1-4; TRBD1 might be the D (6 bases). Trimming removed 5 bases at V and 4 bases at J, with 8 bases between. Germline V gene data show CDR1 as KGHSH and CDR2 as LQKENI. The CDR3 covers 13 residues. The CDR3 nucleotides read TGTGCCAGCTCAGGGACACTTAATGAAAAACTGTTTTTT. Amino acid sequence: CASSGTLNEKLFF. Full variable domain (outside the CDR3, taken from reference TRBV18 and TRBJ1-4): NAGVMQNPRHLVRRRGQEARLRCSPMKGHSHVYWYRQLPEEGLKFMVYLQKENIIDESGMPKERFSAEFPKEGPSILRIQQVVRGDSAAYFCASSGTLNEKLFFGSGTQLSVL.

Only a few counts were recorded for this clone. V and J are TRBV7-8 and TRBJ2-7; a weak D match, TRBD2 (5 bases). The germline V and J ends were trimmed by 1 base and 5 bases, with 12 bases remaining between them. The CDR3 sequence is 14 residues long. The germline V gene encodes CDR1 SGHVS and CDR2 FQNEAQ. Here the CDR3 DNA reads TGTGCCAGCAGCTTAGTTAGGGTGGGAGACGAGCAGTACTTC. Translation: CASSLVRVGDEQYF.

The CDR3: CASSIWHLPTDTQYF. The CDR3 DNA follows: TGTGCCAGTAGTATATGGCACCTTCCCACAGATACGCAGTATTTT. The chain links TRBV19 to TRBJ2-3; no definite D call. Looked up from germline, CDR1 is LNHDA and CDR2 is SQIVND (reference sequence). Trimming removed 2 bases at V and 2 bases at J, with 11 bases between. This CDR3 has 15 residues.

The genes are TRBV7-2 and TRBJ2-7; 7 bases match TRBD2. Per germline, CDR1 SGHTA and CDR2 FQGNSA. With 6 bases clipped from V and 7 bases from J, the junction kept 12 bases outside the gene matches. This CDR3 comprises 14 residues. The CDR3 DNA reads TGTGCCAGCAGATCGACTCTAGCGGTAGGGGAGCAGTACTTC. Protein product: CASRSTLAVGEQYF.

V and J are TRBV5-1 and TRBJ2-1; D is possibly TRBD2 (7 bases). The CDR3 runs 15 residues. Per the germline V gene, CDR1 is SGHRS and CDR2 is YFSETQ. Trimming pared 0 bases from V and 6 bases from J, leaving 13 bases between. DNA of the CDR3: TGCGCCAGCAGCTTGGTGGGGGGGCTCGGCAATGAGCAGTTCTTC. Translated: CASSLVGGLGNEQFF.

This clone has just a few counts. The chain uses TRBV15 and TRBJ2-7; 7 bases are shared with TRBD2. Looked up from germline, CDR1 is LNHNV and CDR2 is YYDKDF (reference sequence). V lost 9 bases, J lost 3 bases, and 17 bases stayed unmatched. This CDR3 contains 16 residues. CDR3 nucleotides: TGTGCCACTAGCGGGCAAGGCCCTACGACAAACTACGAGCAGTACTTC. It encodes CATSGQGPTTNYEQYF.

The genes are TRBV7-9 and TRBJ2-7; the D is unclear. Trimming removed 1 base from V and 5 bases from J, with 6 bases in between. CDR1 SEHNR and CDR2 FQNEAQ come from the germline V gene (reference sequence). This CDR3 is built from 12 residues. Written as DNA, the CDR3 is TGTGCCAGCAGCTTAGTGGCGGACGAGCAGTACTTC. It is translated as CASSLVADEQYF.

The chain recombines TRBV18 with TRBJ2-7; tentatively, D is TRBD2 (6 bases). The CDR3 length is 13 residues. Germline CDR1 is KGHSH and CDR2 is LQKENI. Trimming shortened V by 2 bases and J by 6 bases, and 11 bases separated the two germline ends. The CDR3 here is CASSPGASVEQYF. CDR3 in DNA: TGTGCCAGCTCACCAGGGGCTAGCGTCGAGCAGTACTTC.

The gene calls are TRBV4-1 and TRBJ1-2; D is unclear. Germline V lookup: CDR1 MGHRA, CDR2 YSYEKL. V was shortened by 0 bases and J by 0 bases, with 8 bases between the two germline ends. This CDR3 comprises 15 residues. The CDR3 loop reads CASSQDGRANYGYTF. The CDR3 nucleotides read TGCGCCAGCAGCCAAGATGGTCGGGCTAACTATGGCTACACCTTC.

This chain joins TRBV6-6 and TRBJ1-6, with 8 positions matching TRBD1. J gave up 9 bases and V 6 bases, and 7 bases lay outside the gene matches. CDR3 length equals 14 residues. The germline gives CDR1 MNHNY, CDR2 SVGAGI (reference sequence). The CDR3 bases are TGTGCCAGCAGCGGACAGGGCTCGACTTCACCCCTCCACTTT. It encodes CASSGQGSTSPLHF.

There are many counts of this clone. This rearrangement joins TRBV7-9 to TRBJ1-3, with 9 bases that match TRBD1. Trimming removed 2 bases from V and 4 bases from J; junction bases left unmatched: 6. The CDR3 runs 16 residues. Germline V CDR1 and CDR2: SEHNR, FQNEAQ (reference sequence). The CDR3 here is CASSLTGGRWGNTIYF. The CDR3 nucleotides are TGTGCCAGCAGCTTAACAGGGGGCCGGTGGGGAAACACCATATATTTT.

This clone was observed once. This chain joins TRBV28 and TRBJ1-2; D not certain. Germline V gene lookup returns CDR1 MDHEN and CDR2 SYDVKM. The CDR3 runs 12 residues. Deletions cut 3 bases from V and 8 bases from J, with 10 bases between. This CDR3 is CASSLSTWGYTF. CDR3 DNA sequence: TGTGCCAGCAGTTTGTCTACTTGGGGCTACACCTTC.

This clone was observed a handful of times. J is TRBJ2-1 and V is TRBV27; 9 nucleotides line up with TRBD2. V was pared by 3 bases and J by 6 bases, with 3 bases of the junction left unmatched. Germline CDR1 is MNHEY and CDR2 is SMNVEV (reference sequence). CDR3 size: 14 residues. The CDR3: CASSLLAGLNEQFF. The CDR3 coding sequence is TGTGCCAGCAGTTTGCTAGCGGGACTCAATGAGCAGTTCTTC.

This chain links TRBV9 with TRBJ1-1, with 7 positions matching TRBD1. CDR1 and CDR2 from the germline V gene are SGDLS and YYNGEE. The CDR3 spans 15 residues. The V segment lost 3 bases and the J segment 1 base; nucleotides outside the gene matches: 6. CDR3 region: CASSATGLPNTEAFF. The DNA for the CDR3 is TGTGCCAGCAGCGCGACAGGGCTCCCGAACACTGAAGCTTTCTTT. Complete variable domain (other parts from reference TRBV9 and TRBJ1-1): DSGVTQTPKHLITATGQRVTLRCSPRSGDLSVYWYQQSLDQGLQFLIQYYNGEERAKGNILERFSAQQFPDLHSELNLSSLELGDSALYFCASSATGLPNTEAFFGQGTRLTVV.

The chain combines TRBV7-2 with TRBJ1-3, with a weak D call TRBD1 (6 bases). V was pared by 1 base and J by 0 bases, with 16 bases between. CDR1 SGHTA and CDR2 FQGNSA come from the germline V gene. This CDR3 is built from 18 residues. CDR3 sequence reads: CASSLGRVGHRSGNTIYF. In DNA, the CDR3 is TGTGCCAGCAGCTTAGGTAGGGTGGGACACCGCTCTGGAAACACCATATATTTT.